The 27 T cell receptor beta chains below were found in one sample sequenced in a study of cytomegalovirus exposure and HLA in healthy donors. Data came from immunoSEQ multiplex PCR; TCRdb stores just in-frame clones and leaves some out. The table records 300,000 to 450,000 clones, more than 80% of them present only once. The material sequenced was PBMCs. The receptors come from a woman aged 18-35 years in good health and CMV-seronegative.

The chain carries TRBV18 and TRBJ1-5; D remains unclear. CDR1 and CDR2 from the germline V gene are KGHSH and LQKENI. The CDR3 sequence is 13 residues long. V shed 2 bases and J shed 7 bases, with 9 bases lying between them. In DNA form, the CDR3 reads TGTGCCAGCTCACCAGCCACAATCCAGCCCCAGCATTTT. This gives the protein CASSPATIQPQHF.

The rearrangement uses TRBV28 and TRBJ1-2, with 7 bases lining up with TRBD1. The CDR3 contains 12 residues. The V segment lost 10 bases and the J segment 5 bases; nucleotides outside the gene matches: 7. Per the germline V gene, CDR1 is MDHEN and CDR2 is SYDVKM. CDR3 bases: TGTGCCACCCAGACAGGGCGGTATGGCTACACCTTC. Amino acids: CATQTGRYGYTF.

This chain joins TRBV4-1 and TRBJ2-1, with 10 bases that match TRBD2. Germline V gene lookup returns CDR1 MGHRA and CDR2 YSYEKL. The CDR3 totals 18 residues. V lost 0 bases and J lost 4; bases outside the gene matches: 9. CDR3: CASSQDASGREIYNEQFF. DNA of the CDR3: TGCGCCAGCAGCCAAGACGCTAGCGGGAGAGAGATTTACAATGAGCAGTTCTTC.

The chain is built from TRBV5-5 and TRBJ2-7; D gene ambiguous. The germline gives CDR1 SGHKS, CDR2 YYEKEE (reference sequence). Trimming pared 2 bases from V and 2 bases from J, leaving 14 bases between. The CDR3 sequence is 15 residues long. CDR3: CASSLWAASPYEQYF. Written as DNA, the CDR3 is TGTGCCAGCAGCTTATGGGCCGCGAGCCCCTACGAGCAGTACTTC.

The V call is TRBV28, the J call TRBJ2-7, with TRBD2 as a possible D gene (5 bases). The CDR3 runs to 14 residues. Germline V lookup: CDR1 MDHEN, CDR2 SYDVKM. Between the trimmed V and J ends, which lost 8 bases and 7 bases, there was a span of 21 bases. Here the CDR3 DNA reads TGTGCCAGCGGTTCGGGGAGTACAAATCTGGAGCAGTACTTC. Encoded protein: CASGSGSTNLEQYF.

The chain uses TRBV6-5 and TRBJ2-7, with TRBD1 matching over 7 bases. The CDR3 is 14 residues long. Unmatched junction bases numbered 2, after V lost 2 bases and J lost 1 base. CDR1 and CDR2 (germline): MNHEY, SVGAGI. CDR3: CASSYRDSSYEQYF. In DNA, the CDR3 is TGTGCCAGCAGTTACCGGGACAGTTCCTACGAGCAGTACTTC.

The chain links TRBV11-1 to TRBJ1-1; no clear D. V lost 1 base to trimming and J lost 0 bases, with 3 bases between them. In germline, CDR1 is SGHAT, CDR2 FQDESV (reference sequence). The CDR3 totals 13 residues. The CDR3 nucleotides read TGTGCCAGCAGCTTAGTAGTGAACACTGAAGCTTTCTTT. Translation: CASSLVVNTEAFF. Variable domain in full (rest from reference TRBV11-1 and TRBJ1-1): EAEVAQSPRYKITEKSQAVAFWCDPISGHATLYWYRQILGQGPELLVQFQDESVVDDSQLPKDRFSAERLKGVDSTLKIQPAELGDSAMYLCASSLVVNTEAFFGQGTRLTVV.

This chain links TRBV5-5 with TRBJ1-1; D gene unclear. Germline V lookup: CDR1 SGHKS, CDR2 YYEKEE (reference sequence). Trimming removed 6 bases at V and 5 bases at J, with 17 bases between. CDR3 length equals 14 residues. In DNA form, the CDR3 reads TGTGCCAGCACCCCAGGTGGTAGACAAACTGAAGCTTTCTTT. This codes for CASTPGGRQTEAFF.

The chain links TRBV5-6 to TRBJ1-5; no firm D call. The CDR3 totals 15 residues. CDR1 SGHDT and CDR2 YYEEEE come from the germline V gene. V lost 3 bases and J lost 5, with 15 bases in between. CDR3: CASSSGHSGDQPQHF. Here the CDR3 DNA reads TGTGCCAGCAGCTCCGGTCACAGCGGGGATCAGCCCCAGCATTTT.

CDR3 in amino acids: CASSLGVTSFTGELFF. In nucleotides, the CDR3 is TGTGCCAGCAGCTTAGGGGTGACTAGCTTCACCGGGGAGCTGTTTTTT. The chain couples TRBV7-9 to TRBJ2-2, with 7 bases that match TRBD2. This CDR3 contains 16 residues. Germline trimming cut 1 base from V and 4 bases from J; bases unmatched to any gene: 6. Germline assignment: CDR1 SEHNR and CDR2 FQNEAQ (reference sequence).

This sequence joins TRBV5-1 and TRBJ2-7; the D is unclear. Germline CDR1 and CDR2: SGHRS and YFSETQ. V lost 4 bases to trimming and J lost 2 bases, with 16 bases between them. This CDR3 region has 15 residues. CDR3 sequence: CASSVLESNAYEQYF. DNA for the CDR3: TGCGCCAGCAGCGTTCTCGAGTCGAATGCCTACGAGCAGTACTTC.

The chain is built from TRBV4-1 and TRBJ1-1; TRBD1 aligns across 7 bases. V lost 4 bases to trimming and J lost 6 bases; unmatched junction nucleotides: 17. The germline V gene encodes CDR1 MGHRA and CDR2 YSYEKL. This CDR3 is built from 17 residues. CDR3 residues: CASSPGRTGGVGAEAFF. CDR3 in DNA: TGCGCCAGCAGCCCCGGCAGGACAGGAGGGGTAGGCGCTGAAGCTTTCTTT.

The V and J genes are TRBV18 and TRBJ2-2, with TRBD1 identical over 9 bases. Looked up from germline, CDR1 is KGHSH and CDR2 is LQKENI. The CDR3 extends over 13 amino acids. V dropped 3 bases and J dropped 13; count of bases not matched to a gene: 6. The DNA for the CDR3 is TGTGCCAGCTCACCGGCCTTGGACAGGGGGCTGTTTTTT. Translation: CASSPALDRGLFF.

The rearrangement links TRBV6-1 to TRBJ1-3; no clear D gene. Trimming left V 4 bases short and J 8 bases short, with 12 bases between. The CDR3 has 13 amino acids. Per germline, CDR1 MNHNS and CDR2 SASEGT. The CDR3 sequence: CASSVGKRDTIYF. The DNA for the CDR3 is TGTGCCAGCAGTGTTGGGAAGAGGGACACCATATATTTT.

The V and J genes are TRBV6-4 and TRBJ2-5; TRBD2 is a possible D gene (5 bases). With 0 bases removed from V and 12 bases from J, the gap between germline ends came to 14 bases. This CDR3 comprises 13 residues. Germline-derived CDR1 and CDR2 are MRHNA and SNTAGT. CDR3 sequence: CASSDSRGSSKYF. The CDR3 DNA reads TGTGCCAGCAGTGACTCTCGGGGTTCGTCCAAGTACTTC.

The chain links TRBV13 to TRBJ1-1; 7 nucleotides align to TRBD1. Germline CDR1 PRHDT, CDR2 FYEKMQ (reference sequence). This CDR3 has 14 amino acids. V lost 6 bases and J lost 8; bases outside the gene matches: 12. The CDR3 DNA sequence: TGTGCCAGCAGGACGACAGGGAGGCGGACGGAAGCTTTCTTT. Encoded protein: CASRTTGRRTEAFF.

This clone was detected only a few times. The gene calls are TRBV9 and TRBJ2-2; perhaps TRBD1 as D (5 bases). CDR1 and CDR2 (germline): SGDLS, YYNGEE. This CDR3 comprises 13 residues. V lost 0 bases and J lost 6, with 6 bases in between. This CDR3 reads CASSVGQPGELFF. CDR3 sequence (DNA): TGTGCCAGCAGCGTAGGACAGCCCGGGGAGCTGTTTTTT. Looking up the rest from reference TRBV9 and TRBJ2-2 gives the full variable domain: DSGVTQTPKHLITATGQRVTLRCSPRSGDLSVYWYQQSLDQGLQFLIQYYNGEERAKGNILERFSAQQFPDLHSELNLSSLELGDSALYFCASSVGQPGELFFGEGSRLTVL.

This chain joins TRBV2 and TRBJ1-1; 8 positions match TRBD1. The CDR3 consists of 14 residues. Trimming at V came to 5 bases and at J to 4 bases, leaving 6 bases not matched to a gene. Per germline, CDR1 SNHLY and CDR2 FYNNEI. The CDR3 protein is CASSLPDRATEAFF. The DNA of the CDR3 is TGTGCCAGCAGTCTGCCGGACAGGGCCACTGAAGCTTTCTTT. Variable domain in full (rest from reference TRBV2 and TRBJ1-1): EPEVTQTPSHQVTQMGQEVILRCVPISNHLYFYWYRQILGQKVEFLVSFYNNEISEKSEIFDDQFSVERPDGSNFTLKIRSTKLEDSAMYFCASSLPDRATEAFFGQGTRLTVV.

The rearrangement uses TRBV18 and TRBJ1-2; a possible D gene is TRBD1 (5 bases). The CDR3 has 17 residues. V was shortened by 3 bases and J by 0 bases, with 17 bases between the two germline ends. Looked up from germline, CDR1 is KGHSH and CDR2 is LQKENI. The CDR3 loop reads CASSPPSRTQANYGYTF. The CDR3 DNA is TGTGCCAGCTCACCGCCGTCGCGGACACAAGCTAACTATGGCTACACCTTC.

V gene TRBV6-1 combines with J gene TRBJ1-1; D may be TRBD1 (6 bases). This CDR3 is built from 15 residues. Looked up from germline, CDR1 is MNHNS and CDR2 is SASEGT. V was shortened by 2 bases and J by 5 bases, with 15 bases between the two germline ends. CDR3 region: CASSELSDRGTEAFF. For the CDR3, the DNA is TGTGCCAGCAGTGAATTATCAGATAGGGGGACTGAAGCTTTCTTT.

The chain combines TRBV2 with TRBJ2-5; the D gene is possibly TRBD2 (5 bases). Germline V CDR1 and CDR2: SNHLY, FYNNEI. V was trimmed by 4 bases and J by 5 bases, leaving 20 bases between them. This CDR3 has 16 amino acids. CDR3: CASSAISGGLRETQYF. The CDR3 nucleotides are TGTGCCAGCAGTGCGATAAGCGGAGGATTGCGGGAGACCCAGTACTTC. The variable domain in full, with the rest retrieved from reference TRBV2 and TRBJ2-5, is EPEVTQTPSHQVTQMGQEVILRCVPISNHLYFYWYRQILGQKVEFLVSFYNNEISEKSEIFDDQFSVERPDGSNFTLKIRSTKLEDSAMYFCASSAISGGLRETQYFGPGTRLLVL.

V is TRBV5-4 and J is TRBJ1-2, with D unclear. V was clipped by 4 bases and J by 0 bases, with 10 bases between them. CDR1 is SGHNT and CDR2 is YYREEE in the germline V gene (reference sequence). The CDR3 has 14 residues. CDR3 DNA sequence: TGTGCCAGCAGCCCTAAGATAGCTAACTATGGCTACACCTTC. Its translation is CASSPKIANYGYTF.

The J gene is TRBJ1-1, the V gene TRBV7-9; 9 bases match TRBD1. Losses at the gene ends were 6 bases for V and 4 bases for J; bases not matched to a gene: 3. Germline-derived CDR1 and CDR2 are SEHNR and FQNEAQ (reference sequence). CDR3 length equals 13 residues. This CDR3 reads CASRPDRGTEAFF. The CDR3 DNA reads as TGTGCCAGCAGACCGGACAGGGGCACTGAAGCTTTCTTT.

This clone was observed a single time. The chain carries TRBV30 and TRBJ2-1; D ambiguous. Between the trimmed V and J ends, which lost 0 bases and 3 bases, there was a span of 9 bases. This CDR3 is built from 14 residues. Germline V gene lookup returns CDR1 GTSNPN and CDR2 SVGIG (reference sequence). The CDR3 protein is CAWSVLQNYNEQFF. In DNA, the CDR3 is TGTGCCTGGAGTGTTCTACAGAACTACAATGAGCAGTTCTTC.

J is TRBJ1-5 and V is TRBV4-1; D is perhaps TRBD1 (6 bases). This CDR3 is 15 amino acids long. V lost 5 bases and J 4 bases, leaving 15 bases between the germline ends. The germline CDR1 and CDR2 sequences are MGHRA and YSYEKL. DNA for the CDR3: TGCGCCAGCAGCATCAGAGTAGGGGGAAATCAGCCCCAGCATTTT. It translates to CASSIRVGGNQPQHF.

This rearrangement joins TRBV7-9 to TRBJ1-4; D not resolved. The CDR3 covers 11 residues. Germline V CDR1 and CDR2: SEHNR, FQNEAQ (reference sequence). For the CDR3, the DNA is TGTGCAGGAGCAACTAATGAAAAACTGTTTTTT. Protein: CAGATNEKLFF.

The CDR3 loop reads CASSQHDRGSYNEQFF. Here the CDR3 DNA reads TGCGCCAGCAGCCAACATGACAGGGGATCCTACAATGAGCAGTTCTTC. The rearrangement links TRBV4-1 to TRBJ2-1, with 8 bases identical to TRBD1. CDR1 and CDR2 (germline): MGHRA, YSYEKL. This CDR3 spans 16 amino acids. J gave up 1 base and V 2 bases, and 4 bases lay outside the gene matches.